These 26 T cell receptor beta chains came from one sample sequenced in a study of early T cells in non-severe SARS-CoV-2 infection. Using its own MiXCR run on the 5' RACE reads, TCRdb lists one record per CDR3 protein. The data show more than 50,000 distinct CDR3 sequences, with around 6% seen just once and 6.8% held by the top ten. The sequencing input was whole blood. The receptor set was obtained from an adult who was a healthcare worker with PCR-confirmed SARS-CoV-2 infection or an uninfected control (not recorded which).

In its sample, this clonotype was seen many times. The chain uses TRBV28 and TRBJ2-7; either TRBD1 or TRBD2 may supply D (6 bases each). V shed 3 bases and J shed 2 bases, with 14 bases lying between them. The CDR3 sequence is 15 residues long. CDR1 and CDR2 (germline): MDHEN, SYDVKM. The CDR3: CASSLGGRSTYEQYF. Here the CDR3 DNA reads TGTGCCAGCAGTTTGGGGGGCCGATCGACCTACGAGCAGTACTTC.

This clonotype was counted at least ten times. V and J are TRBV20-1 and TRBJ2-7; perhaps D is TRBD1 or TRBD2 (7 bases each). Between the trimmed V and J ends, which lost 6 bases and 5 bases, there was a span of 11 bases. Germline CDR1 and CDR2: DFQATT and SNEGSKA (reference sequence). The CDR3 totals 11 residues. The CDR3 DNA reads TGCAGTGCCAGGGGGGGGAACGAGCAGTACTTC. The encoded protein is CSARGGNEQYF.

The sample holds many counts of this clonotype. CDR3 sequence (DNA): TGTGCCAGCAGCCTCTTCGAAGAGACCCAGTACTTC. Protein: CASSLFEETQYF. The chain carries TRBV7-6 and TRBJ2-5; no firm D call. From germline, CDR1 is SGHVS and CDR2 FNYEAQ. Trimming stripped 5 bases from V and 3 bases from J, with 7 bases between. The CDR3 has 12 residues.

This clonotype was observed at least ten times. The chain has TRBV11-2 and TRBJ1-2; no firm D call. V was clipped by 5 bases and J by 8 bases, with 15 bases between them. Germline loops: CDR1 SGHAT, CDR2 FQNNGV. This CDR3 has 13 residues. The CDR3 region is CASSPDTRSGYTF. The CDR3, as DNA: TGTGCCAGCAGCCCCGACACGAGGTCCGGCTACACCTTC.

The table lists this clonotype with many counts. This chain connects TRBV27 to TRBJ2-6; a weak D match, TRBD1 (6 bases). The CDR3 is made up of 15 amino acids. The V end was cut by 5 bases, the J end by 2 bases, with 10 bases between. Germline V gene lookup returns CDR1 MNHEY and CDR2 SMNVEV (reference sequence). The CDR3 loop reads CASSARGAGANVLTF. In nucleotides, the CDR3 is TGTGCCAGCAGTGCCAGGGGAGCTGGGGCCAACGTCCTGACTTTC.

This clonotype was seen a few times. The chain uses TRBV20-1 and TRBJ2-2, with a possible D match to TRBD1 (5 bases). The germline V gene encodes CDR1 DFQATT and CDR2 SNEGSKA (reference sequence). Trimming took off 0 bases at V and 5 bases at J, with 13 bases between the two ends. The CDR3 is 15 amino acids. The CDR3 region is CSARDGGRQTGELFF. CDR3 sequence (DNA): TGCAGTGCTAGAGATGGCGGCCGACAGACCGGGGAGCTGTTTTTT.

This chain links TRBV7-2 with TRBJ2-3, with D perhaps assigned TRBD1 or TRBD2 (5 bases each). The germline gives CDR1 SGHTA, CDR2 FQGNSA. There are 14 residues in the CDR3. V lost 7 bases and J lost 2, with 13 bases in between. CDR3 region: CASTTGTTTDTQYF. CDR3 in DNA: TGTGCCAGCACGACCGGGACCACCACAGATACGCAGTATTTT.

This clonotype was seen a handful of times. CDR3 residues: CASSQGPSRNYGYTF. Here the CDR3 DNA reads TGCGCCAGCAGCCAAGGCCCATCAAGGAACTATGGCTACACCTTC. This sequence joins TRBV4-1 and TRBJ1-2, with no clear D. Germline CDR1 MGHRA, CDR2 YSYEKL. The length of the CDR3 is 15 residues. The V end lost 1 base, the J end lost 2 bases, and 11 bases lay between the germline ends.

The chain employs TRBV29-1 and TRBJ2-4, with D perhaps matching TRBD2 (6 bases). Trimming took 0 bases from V and 7 from J, leaving 7 bases between them. The CDR3 runs to 12 residues. Germline loops: CDR1 SQVTM, CDR2 ANQGSEA. CDR3 bases: TGCAGCGTTGAAGAGGGAGGTAACATTCAGTACTTC. Protein: CSVEEGGNIQYF.

This clonotype came up a few times. This chain links TRBV6-2 or TRBV6-3 with TRBJ1-2; perhaps TRBD1 as D (5 bases). V lost 7 bases to trimming and J lost 1 base, with 10 bases between them. Germline loops: CDR1 MNHEY, CDR2 SVGEGT. The CDR3 is 13 residues long. CDR3 sequence: CASTLGGNYGYTF. CDR3 nucleotide sequence: TGTGCCAGCACCCTGGGGGGTAACTATGGCTACACCTTC.

This clonotype was counted at least ten times. The rearrangement uses TRBV7-9 and TRBJ1-5, with 8 bases lining up with TRBD1. V shed 5 bases, J shed 5 bases, and the junction held 5 bases outside the gene matches. Germline CDR1 and CDR2: SEHNR and FQNEAQ (reference sequence). The length of the CDR3 is 14 residues. This CDR3 is CASSPAGQDQPQHF. Written as DNA, the CDR3 is TGTGCCAGCAGCCCCGCGGGACAGGATCAGCCCCAGCATTTT.

Many counts were recorded for this clonotype. V gene TRBV2 combines with J gene TRBJ2-2, with 10 bases aligning to TRBD1. From germline, CDR1 is SNHLY and CDR2 FYNNEI. The CDR3 is 14 amino acids. V lost 8 bases to trimming and J lost 8 bases; unmatched junction nucleotides: 8. CDR3 sequence (DNA): TGTGCCAGCGGGGGACAGGGGAGGTCTGGGGAGCTGTTTTTT. Its translation: CASGGQGRSGELFF.

This clonotype was seen ten or more times. The V and J genes are TRBV9 and TRBJ2-7, with 7 bases matching TRBD1. Germline V gives CDR1 SGDLS, CDR2 YYNGEE. The length of the CDR3 is 15 residues. The trim removed 4 bases at V and 5 bases at J, leaving 12 bases unmatched. CDR3 residues: CASSPETGYGDEQYF. For the CDR3, the DNA is TGTGCCAGCAGCCCAGAGACAGGGTATGGGGACGAGCAGTACTTC.

In its sample, this clonotype was seen many times. J is TRBJ2-3 and V is TRBV5-5; 7 positions match TRBD2. CDR1 SGHKS and CDR2 YYEKEE come from the germline V gene (reference sequence). Trimming at V came to 0 bases and at J to 10 bases, leaving 8 bases not matched to a gene. This CDR3 region has 14 residues. This CDR3 is CASSLAGRSKAQYF. The CDR3 DNA follows: TGTGCCAGCAGCTTGGCCGGGAGGAGTAAGGCGCAGTATTTT.

This clonotype was seen ten or more times. V usage is TRBV28 and J usage is TRBJ2-7, with unresolved D. There are 10 residues in the CDR3. The germline V and J ends were trimmed by 8 bases and 5 bases, with 7 bases remaining between them. Germline-derived CDR1 and CDR2 are MDHEN and SYDVKM. The CDR3 here is CASLGNEQYF. CDR3 bases: TGTGCCAGCTTGGGGAACGAGCAGTACTTC.

This clonotype occurred many times. J is TRBJ1-4 and V is TRBV3-1; D ambiguous. CDR3 length equals 18 residues. The ends were cut back, 2 bases at V and 0 bases at J, with 16 bases in the middle. In germline, CDR1 is LGHDT, CDR2 YNNKEL (reference sequence). CDR3: CASSQTSLVTATNEKLFF. CDR3 bases: TGTGCCAGCAGCCAAACCTCCTTAGTGACTGCAACTAATGAAAAACTGTTTTTT. Based on the CDR3 plus reference TRBV3-1 and TRBJ1-4, the full variable domain is DTAVSQTPKYLVTQMGNDKSIKCEQNLGHDTMYWYKQDSKKFLKIMFSYNNKELIINETVPNRFSPKSPDKAHLNLHINSLELGDSAVYFCASSQTSLVTATNEKLFFGSGTQLSVL.

This clonotype appeared a few times. This chain links TRBV2 with TRBJ2-1; no reliable D call. This CDR3 has 14 amino acids. The germline V gene encodes CDR1 SNHLY and CDR2 FYNNEI. V lost 5 bases and J lost 2, with 10 bases in between. CDR3 bases: TGTGCCAGCAGTTTGCGCGGAGCCTACAATGAGCAGTTCTTC. Its translation: CASSLRGAYNEQFF.

This clonotype was counted only a few times. The chain carries TRBV5-5 and TRBJ2-3; D uncertain. The CDR3 spans 11 residues. The V gene lost 4 bases and the J gene lost 6 bases, with 6 bases spanning the gap. CDR1 SGHKS and CDR2 YYEKEE come from the germline V gene (reference sequence). This chain's CDR3 is CASSQYDTQYF. In DNA form, the CDR3 reads TGTGCCAGCAGCCAATACGATACGCAGTATTTT.

The chain joins TRBV7-9 to TRBJ2-7; D is unclear. Germline CDR1 and CDR2: SEHNR and FQNEAQ (reference sequence). This CDR3 is 13 amino acids long. With 1 base removed from V and 12 bases from J, the gap between germline ends came to 16 bases. In nucleotides, the CDR3 is TGTGCCAGCAGCTTAGAGGTAACTGGGCTCCTGTACTTC. It is translated as CASSLEVTGLLYF.

This clonotype was observed at least ten times. J is TRBJ1-3 and V is TRBV18; D may be TRBD1 (6 bases). Germline loops: CDR1 KGHSH, CDR2 LQKENI. The CDR3 contains 15 residues. V lost 3 bases, J lost 0 bases, and 9 bases lay in between. In DNA form, the CDR3 reads TGTGCCAGCTCACCGGGACAAGTCTCTGGAAACACCATATATTTT. It codes for CASSPGQVSGNTIYF.

This clonotype was observed a few times. The chain links TRBV6-4 to TRBJ2-3; D unclear. Trimming pared 6 bases from V and 2 bases from J, leaving 6 bases between. The CDR3 totals 12 residues. Per the germline V gene, CDR1 is MRHNA and CDR2 is SNTAGT. This CDR3 reads CASRVPTDTQYF. The CDR3 DNA reads TGTGCCAGCAGAGTACCCACAGATACGCAGTATTTT.

This sequence joins TRBV10-3 and TRBJ2-1, with 12 bases lining up with TRBD2. CDR3 size: 17 residues. Germline V lookup: CDR1 ENHRY, CDR2 SYGVKD. Losses at the gene ends were 0 bases for V and 7 bases for J; bases not matched to a gene: 7. In DNA, the CDR3 is TGTGCCATCAGTGAGTCTACTAGCGGGAGGATGAAAAATGAGCAGTTCTTC. Its translation: CAISESTSGRMKNEQFF.

This clonotype was seen many times. V gene TRBV3-1 combines with J gene TRBJ1-3; D remains unclear. The CDR3 is 17 amino acids. The germline CDR1 and CDR2 sequences are LGHDT and YNNKEL (reference sequence). V gave up 4 bases and J gave up 2 bases, with 18 bases separating them. CDR3 amino acids: CASSRILGRDTGNTIYF. CDR3 nucleotides: TGTGCCAGCAGCCGAATCCTAGGGCGGGATACTGGAAACACCATATATTTT. Looking up the rest from reference TRBV3-1 and TRBJ1-3 gives the full variable domain: DTAVSQTPKYLVTQMGNDKSIKCEQNLGHDTMYWYKQDSKKFLKIMFSYNNKELIINETVPNRFSPKSPDKAHLNLHINSLELGDSAVYFCASSRILGRDTGNTIYFGEGSWLTVV.

V and J are TRBV6-6 and TRBJ1-2; a weak D match, TRBD1 (5 bases). Germline V gene data show CDR1 as MNHNY and CDR2 as SVGAGI (reference sequence). There are 12 residues in the CDR3. V shed 5 bases and J shed 6 bases, with 10 bases lying between them. The CDR3 protein is CASSHPGNGYTF. The CDR3, as DNA: TGTGCCAGCAGTCACCCAGGGAATGGCTACACCTTC.

This clonotype appeared many times. This chain uses TRBV9 with TRBJ2-7; TRBD2 agrees at 7 bases. This CDR3 has 13 amino acids. J was trimmed by 3 bases and V by 4 bases; bases with no gene match: 4. From germline, CDR1 is SGDLS and CDR2 YYNGEE. The CDR3 region is CASSIGTNYEQYF. CDR3 DNA sequence: TGTGCCAGCAGCATCGGGACTAACTACGAGCAGTACTTC.

This clonotype was counted ten times or more. This CDR3 reads CATRVGGETQYF. In DNA form, the CDR3 reads TGTGCCACCAGGGTCGGGGGCGAGACCCAGTACTTC. The V and J genes are TRBV6-6 and TRBJ2-5; D could derive from TRBD1 or TRBD2 (6 bases each). CDR3 length: 12 residues. CDR1 and CDR2 from the germline V gene are MNHNY and SVGAGI (reference sequence). Trimming removed 10 bases from V and 5 bases from J, with 14 bases in between.